The entry that follows covers one T cell receptor (beta chain) sequence. Its target is not known. A multiplex PCR was run with 60 Vbeta primers and 13 Jbeta primers. Data came from immunoSEQ multiplex PCR; TCRdb stores just in-frame clones and leaves some out. In the table there are 150,000 to 200,000 clones, under 70% of which are singletons. The sample originates from a study of cytomegalovirus exposure and HLA in healthy donors. The study, taken as a whole, reports: It was in a later analysis that TCR association rates were seen to vary by HLA locus, highest for DRB1 and lowest for HLA-C.

The CDR3 totals 11 residues. V was cut by 5 bases and J by 7 bases, with 8 bases left in between. Germline lookup yields CDR1 SEHNR and CDR2 FQNEAQ (reference sequence). This clonotype originated in a man aged 25 to 45 in good health and CMV-seropositive. The rearrangement joins TRBV7-9 to TRBJ1-2; no clear D gene. The sample was PBMCs. CDR3 region: CASSRGRGYTF. DNA for the CDR3: TGTGCCAGCAGCCGGGGTCGTGGCTACACCTTC.